This T cell receptor (beta chain) is drawn from a study of shared clonotypes between healthy human individuals. The ends were cut back, 1 base at V and 8 bases at J, with 18 bases in the middle. The CDR3 is 16 residues long. Germline assignment: CDR1 MGHRA and CDR2 YSYEKL. Clones were read by immunoSEQ multiplex PCR, and TCRdb kept only the in-frame ones, dropping some. The sample has 2 million to 3 million clones; approximately 94% are singletons. V is TRBV4-1 and J is TRBJ2-1; D is perhaps TRBD2 (6 bases). The source is a man between 18 and 29 years old in good health. Some clones in this sample may be carry-over from other donors' samples. The sequencing sample was made of naive CD4+ T cells from PBMCs. The subset: CD45RA+ positively selected. The CDR3 DNA follows: TGCGCCAGCAGCCAAGTTGCCAGCGACCGGGGGTATGAGCAGTTCTTC. This codes for CASSQVASDRGYEQFF.